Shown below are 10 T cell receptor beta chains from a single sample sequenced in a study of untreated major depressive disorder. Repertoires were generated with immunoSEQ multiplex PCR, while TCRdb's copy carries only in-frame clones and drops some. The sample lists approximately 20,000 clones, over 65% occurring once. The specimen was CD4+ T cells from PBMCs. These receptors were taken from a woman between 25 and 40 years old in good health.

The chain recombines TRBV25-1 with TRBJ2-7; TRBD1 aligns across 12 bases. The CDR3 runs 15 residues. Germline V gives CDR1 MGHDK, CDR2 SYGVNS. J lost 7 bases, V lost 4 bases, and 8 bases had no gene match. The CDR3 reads CASSAPGQGAREQYF. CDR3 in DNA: TGTGCCAGCAGTGCGCCGGGACAGGGGGCGCGGGAGCAGTACTTC.

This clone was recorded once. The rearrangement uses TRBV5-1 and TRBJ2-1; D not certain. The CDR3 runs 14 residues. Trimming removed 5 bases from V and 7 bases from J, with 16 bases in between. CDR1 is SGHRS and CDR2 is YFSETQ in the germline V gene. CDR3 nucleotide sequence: TGCGCCAGCAGACTGACCGCCCCGAGGAATGAGCAGTTCTTC. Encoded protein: CASRLTAPRNEQFF. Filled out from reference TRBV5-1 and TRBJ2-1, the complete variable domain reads KAGVTQTPRYLIKTRGQQVTLSCSPISGHRSVSWYQQTPGQGLQFLFEYFSETQRNKGNFPGRFSGRQFSNSRSEMNVSTLELGDSALYLCASRLTAPRNEQFFGPGTRLTVL.

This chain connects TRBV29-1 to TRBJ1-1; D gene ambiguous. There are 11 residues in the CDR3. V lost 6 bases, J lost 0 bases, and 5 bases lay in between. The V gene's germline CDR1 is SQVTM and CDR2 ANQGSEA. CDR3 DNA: TGCAGCGTGCTAATGAACACTGAAGCTTTCTTT. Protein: CSVLMNTEAFF.

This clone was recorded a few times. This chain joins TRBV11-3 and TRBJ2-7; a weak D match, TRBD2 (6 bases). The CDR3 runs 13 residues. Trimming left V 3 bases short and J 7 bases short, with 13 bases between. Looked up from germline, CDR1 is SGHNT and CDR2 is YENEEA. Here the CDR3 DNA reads TGTGCCAGCAGCTTGGAGGGCAGCCGGGAGCAGTACTTC. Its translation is CASSLEGSREQYF.

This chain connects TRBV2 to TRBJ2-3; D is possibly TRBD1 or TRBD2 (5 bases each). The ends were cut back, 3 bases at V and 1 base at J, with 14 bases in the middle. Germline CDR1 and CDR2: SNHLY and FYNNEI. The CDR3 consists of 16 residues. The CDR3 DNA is TGTGCCAGCAGTGAGACGGGGCGGTGGGGCACAGATACGCAGTATTTT. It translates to CASSETGRWGTDTQYF.

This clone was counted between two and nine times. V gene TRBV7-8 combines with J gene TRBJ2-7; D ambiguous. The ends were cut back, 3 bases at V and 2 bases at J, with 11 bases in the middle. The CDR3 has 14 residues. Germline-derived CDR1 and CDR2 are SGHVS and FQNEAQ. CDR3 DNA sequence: TGTGCCAGCAGCTTTCGCGTGGAACCCTACGAGCAGTACTTC. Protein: CASSFRVEPYEQYF.

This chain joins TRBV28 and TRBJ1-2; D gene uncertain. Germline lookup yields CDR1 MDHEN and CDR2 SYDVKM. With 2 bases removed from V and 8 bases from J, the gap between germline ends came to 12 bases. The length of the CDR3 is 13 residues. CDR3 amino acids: CASSLQHSGGYTF. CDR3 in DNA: TGTGCCAGCAGTTTACAGCACTCGGGAGGCTACACCTTC.

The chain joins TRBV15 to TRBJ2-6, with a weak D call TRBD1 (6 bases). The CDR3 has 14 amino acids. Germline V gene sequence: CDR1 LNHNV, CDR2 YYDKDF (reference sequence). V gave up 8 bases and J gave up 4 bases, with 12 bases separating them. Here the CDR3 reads CATLAQGGANVLTF. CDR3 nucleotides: TGTGCCACCCTTGCACAGGGAGGGGCCAACGTCCTGACTTTC.

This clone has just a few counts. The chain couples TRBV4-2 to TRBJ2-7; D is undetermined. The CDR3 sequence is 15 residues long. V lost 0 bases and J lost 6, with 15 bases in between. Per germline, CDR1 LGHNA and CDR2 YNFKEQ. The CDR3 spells CASSQDRDSRSEQYF. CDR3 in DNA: TGTGCCAGCAGCCAAGATAGAGACTCGCGCAGCGAGCAGTACTTC.

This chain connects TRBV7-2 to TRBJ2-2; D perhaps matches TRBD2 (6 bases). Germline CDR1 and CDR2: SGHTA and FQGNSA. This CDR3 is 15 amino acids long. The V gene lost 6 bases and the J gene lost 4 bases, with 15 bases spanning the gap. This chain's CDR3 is CASSQLGLPTGELFF. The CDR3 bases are TGTGCCAGCAGTCAATTGGGACTCCCCACCGGGGAGCTGTTTTTT.